This T cell receptor beta chain was sequenced during a study of T cell responses to AZD1222 COVID-19 vaccine. Study-wide context: Pooling was applied to second doses at about 4 or about 12 weeks. Regarding the study as a whole: Clonal diversity was possibly underestimated; the donors were predominantly white British and more often female.

This CDR3 has 13 amino acids. V lost 5 bases to trimming and J lost 4 bases; unmatched junction nucleotides: 3. From germline, CDR1 is SGHTA and CDR2 FQGTGA. As for this clone: Its antigen is undetermined.

The protocol was immunoSEQ multiplex PCR, while the TCRdb copy is restricted to in-frame clones and leaves out a portion. Among about 96,000 clones listed, 75% to 90% were seen once. The receptor was isolated from an adult in good health. V usage is TRBV7-3 and J usage is TRBJ2-5, with TRBD1 matching 8 bases. Sequencing used peripheral blood, obtained on day 0 of AZD1222 vaccination. CDR3 sequence reads: CASSPGTGETQYF. CDR3 sequence (DNA): TGTGCCAGCAGCCCTGGGACAGGAGAGACCCAGTACTTC.